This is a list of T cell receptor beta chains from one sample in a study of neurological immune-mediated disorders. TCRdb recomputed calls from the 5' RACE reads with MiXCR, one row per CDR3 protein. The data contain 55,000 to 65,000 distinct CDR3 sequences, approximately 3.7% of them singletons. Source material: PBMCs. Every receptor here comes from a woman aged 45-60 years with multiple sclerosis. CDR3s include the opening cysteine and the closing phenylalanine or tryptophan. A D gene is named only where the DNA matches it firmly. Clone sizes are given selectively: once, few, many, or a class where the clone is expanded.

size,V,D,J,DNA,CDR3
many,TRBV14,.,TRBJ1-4,TGTGCCAGCAGCCCGATGGACAGTCCTAATGAAAAACTGTTTTTT,CASSPMDSPNEKLFF
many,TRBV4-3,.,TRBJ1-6,TGCGCCAGCAGCCAAGATCAGGGATCCTATAATTCACCCCTCAACTTT,CASSQDQGSYNSPLNF
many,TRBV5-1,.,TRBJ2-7,TGCGCCAGCAGCTTGGCGGCGGCGAAATACTCCTACGAGCAGTACTTC,CASSLAAAKYSYEQYF
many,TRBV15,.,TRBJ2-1,TGTGCCACCAGCAATTGGTACATAGTTAGCGCCTCCTACAATGAGCAGTTCTTC,CATSNWYIVSASYNEQFF
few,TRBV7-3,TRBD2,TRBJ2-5,TGTGCCAGCAGCTTAGGGACTAATCAAGAGACCCAGTACTTC,CASSLGTNQETQYF
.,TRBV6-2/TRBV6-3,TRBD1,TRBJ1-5,TGTGCCAGCAACCAGGGGGCCTATCAGCCCCAGAATTTT,CASNQGAYQPQNF
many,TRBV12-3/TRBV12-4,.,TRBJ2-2,TGTGCCAGCAGCCGCGGGACACCTAACACCGGGGAGCTGTTTTTT,CASSRGTPNTGELFF
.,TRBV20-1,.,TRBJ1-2,TGCAGTGCTAGAGATGGTCGGGTGGACAGCAGCTATGGCTACACCTTC,CSARDGRVDSSYGYTF
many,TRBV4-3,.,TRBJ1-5,TGCGCCAGCAGCCAAGAGAGGACCAGCAATCAGCCCCAGCATTTT,CASSQERTSNQPQHF
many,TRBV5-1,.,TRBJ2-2,TGCGCCAGCAGCCGGGATGCTCCTGCCGGGGAGCTGTTTTTT,CASSRDAPAGELFF
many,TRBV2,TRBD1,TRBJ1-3,TGTGCCAGCAGTGACACAGGGGCGAACACCATATATTTT,CASSDTGANTIYF
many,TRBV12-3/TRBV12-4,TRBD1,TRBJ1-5,TGTGCCAGCAGGGGGACAGGGGGCAATCAGCCCCAGCATTTT,CASRGTGGNQPQHF
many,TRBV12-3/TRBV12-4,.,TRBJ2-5,TGTGCCACCAAGAGGGGGGCGGGGGAGACCCAGTACTTC,CATKRGAGETQYF
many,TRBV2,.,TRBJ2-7,TGTGCCAGCACTGTACTTTTATCCTACGAGCAGTACTTC,CASTVLLSYEQYF
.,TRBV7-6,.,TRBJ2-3,TGTGCCAGCAGCTTAGGCCCCATGGGAGGTGCTAGCACAGATACGCAGTATTTT,CASSLGPMGGASTDTQYF
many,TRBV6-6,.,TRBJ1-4,TGTGCCGGTCACGGGGGGGCGTCTAATGAAAAACTGTTTTTT,CAGHGGASNEKLFF
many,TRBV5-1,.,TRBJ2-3,TGCGCCAGCAGCACCTTAGCGGCCTACACAGATACGCAGTATTTT,CASSTLAAYTDTQYF
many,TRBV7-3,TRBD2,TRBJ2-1,TGTGCCAGCAGCGTCACTAGCGGGCAGTACAATGAGCAGTTCTTC,CASSVTSGQYNEQFF
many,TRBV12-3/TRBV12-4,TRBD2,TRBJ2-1,TGTGCCAGCAGTTTGGGACTAGCGTTGGATGAGCAGTTCTTC,CASSLGLALDEQFF
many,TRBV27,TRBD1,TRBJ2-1,TGTGCCAGCAGTTTATCGGGCAGGGGGACCTACAATGAGCAGTTCTTC,CASSLSGRGTYNEQFF
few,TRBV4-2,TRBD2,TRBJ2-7,TGTGCCAGCAGCCAAGATAGGGCTAGCGGGGACTCCTACGAGCAGTACTTC,CASSQDRASGDSYEQYF
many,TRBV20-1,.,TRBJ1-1,TGCAGTGCTAGTCAACAGGCGGGTTTCGGGGCTTTCTTT,CSASQQAGFGAFF